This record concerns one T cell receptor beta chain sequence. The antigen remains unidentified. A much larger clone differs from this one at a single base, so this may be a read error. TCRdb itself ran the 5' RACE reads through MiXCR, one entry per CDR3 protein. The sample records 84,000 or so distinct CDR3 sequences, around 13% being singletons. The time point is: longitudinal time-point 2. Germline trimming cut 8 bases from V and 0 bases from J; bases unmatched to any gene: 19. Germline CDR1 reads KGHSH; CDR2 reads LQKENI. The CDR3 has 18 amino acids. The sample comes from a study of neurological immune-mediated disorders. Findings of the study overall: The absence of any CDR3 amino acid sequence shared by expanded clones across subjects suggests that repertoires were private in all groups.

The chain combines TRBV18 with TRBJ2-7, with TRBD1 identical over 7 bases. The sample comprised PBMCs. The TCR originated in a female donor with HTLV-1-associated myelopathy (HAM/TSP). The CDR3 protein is CASARVFPMDRNSYEQYF. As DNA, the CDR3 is TGTGCCAGCGCGCGCGTGTTCCCGATGGACAGGAACTCCTACGAGCAGTACTTC.